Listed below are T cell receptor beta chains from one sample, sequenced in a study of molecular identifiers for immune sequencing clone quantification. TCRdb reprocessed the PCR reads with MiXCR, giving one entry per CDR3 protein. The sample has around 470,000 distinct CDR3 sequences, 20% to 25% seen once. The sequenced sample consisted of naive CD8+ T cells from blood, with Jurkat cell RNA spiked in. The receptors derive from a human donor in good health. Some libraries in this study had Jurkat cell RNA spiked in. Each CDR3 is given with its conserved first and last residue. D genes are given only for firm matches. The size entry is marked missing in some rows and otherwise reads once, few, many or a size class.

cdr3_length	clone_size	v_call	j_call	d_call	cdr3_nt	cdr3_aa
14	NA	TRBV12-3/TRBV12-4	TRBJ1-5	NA	TGTGCCAGCAGTCTCGTGGGGGCTGGTCAGCCCCAGCATTTT	CASSLVGAGQPQHF
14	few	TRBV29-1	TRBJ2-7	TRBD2	TGCAGCGTTCTTATAGGACTAGACACCTACGAGCAGTACTTC	CSVLIGLDTYEQYF
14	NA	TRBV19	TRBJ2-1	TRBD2	TGTGCCAGTGCTGCTAGCGGGAGTTTGAATGAGCAGTTCTTC	CASAASGSLNEQFF
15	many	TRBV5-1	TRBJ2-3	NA	TGCGCCAGCAGCTTTAGGCACCCTAGCACAGATACGCAGTATTTT	CASSFRHPSTDTQYF
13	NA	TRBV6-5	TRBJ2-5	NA	TGTGCCAGCCGAAACCGTTGGGGGGAGACCCAGTACTTC	CASRNRWGETQYF
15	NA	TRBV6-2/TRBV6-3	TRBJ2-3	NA	TGTGCCAGCAACTACGCGACGTCGACCACAGATACGCAGTATTTT	CASNYATSTTDTQYF
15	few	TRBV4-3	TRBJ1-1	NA	TGCGCCAGCAGCCAAGATAGGATTGGCGCAGGGGACGCTTTCTTT	CASSQDRIGAGDAFF
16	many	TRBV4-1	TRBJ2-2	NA	TGCGCCAGCAGCCAAGATGGGGGACACAACACCGGGGAGCTGTTTTTT	CASSQDGGHNTGELFF
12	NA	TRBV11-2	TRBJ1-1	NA	TGTGCCAGCACCGGACTTCGCACTGAAGCTTTCTTT	CASTGLRTEAFF
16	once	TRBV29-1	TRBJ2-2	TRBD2	TGCAGCGTTGAAAGGCGGGGGGTATCAGGCACCGGGGAGCTGTTTTTT	CSVERRGVSGTGELFF
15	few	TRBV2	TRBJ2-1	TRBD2	TGTGCCAGCAGACTGGCGGGAGGAGGGGACAATGAGCAGTTCTTC	CASRLAGGGDNEQFF
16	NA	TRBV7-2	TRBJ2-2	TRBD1	TGTGCCAGCAGCTCAATGGGACAGGGGATCACCGGGGAGCTGTTTTTT	CASSSMGQGITGELFF
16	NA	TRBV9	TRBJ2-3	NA	TGTGCCAGCAGCGTAGTTTCGGGGGTTTCGACAGATACGCAGTATTTT	CASSVVSGVSTDTQYF
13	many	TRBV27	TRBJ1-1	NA	TGTGCCAGCGGCAGAGACAGGAACACTGAAGCTTTCTTT	CASGRDRNTEAFF